This T cell receptor beta chain comes out of a study of shared clonotypes between healthy human individuals. TCRdb's table, derived via immunoSEQ multiplex PCR, lists solely in-frame clones and lacks some. The table shows some 580,000 clones, with more than 95% occurring only once. Terminally differentiated effector memory CD45RA+ cells were excluded from the naive CD8 cells, which were CD45RO-negative and positively selected for CCR7. V shed 3 bases and J shed 4 bases, with 15 bases lying between them. Per the germline V gene, CDR1 is MGHRA and CDR2 is YSYEKL. This CDR3 spans 16 amino acids. Sequencing used naive CD8+ T cells sorted from blood. The rearrangement uses TRBV4-1 and TRBJ1-4, with D unclear. The sequence derives from a man between 25 and 39 years old in good health. CDR3 amino acids: CASSQADGANNEKLFF. CDR3 DNA sequence: TGCGCCAGCAGCCAGGCGGACGGAGCTAATAATGAAAAACTGTTTTTT.